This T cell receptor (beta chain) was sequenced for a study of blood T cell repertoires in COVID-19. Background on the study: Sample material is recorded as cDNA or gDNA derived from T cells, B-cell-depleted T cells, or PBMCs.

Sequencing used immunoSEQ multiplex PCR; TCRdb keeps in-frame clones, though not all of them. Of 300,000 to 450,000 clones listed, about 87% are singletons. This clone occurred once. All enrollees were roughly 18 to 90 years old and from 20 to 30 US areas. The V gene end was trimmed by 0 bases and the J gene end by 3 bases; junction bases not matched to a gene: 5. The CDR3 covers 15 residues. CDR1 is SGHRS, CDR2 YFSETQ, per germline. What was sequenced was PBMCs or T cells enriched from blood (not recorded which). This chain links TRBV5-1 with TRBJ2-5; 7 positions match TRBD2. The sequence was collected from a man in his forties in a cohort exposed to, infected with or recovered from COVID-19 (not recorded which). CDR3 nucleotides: TGCGCCAGCAGCTTGGCTCCGGGAGGAAAAGAGACCCAGTACTTC. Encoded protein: CASSLAPGGKETQYF.